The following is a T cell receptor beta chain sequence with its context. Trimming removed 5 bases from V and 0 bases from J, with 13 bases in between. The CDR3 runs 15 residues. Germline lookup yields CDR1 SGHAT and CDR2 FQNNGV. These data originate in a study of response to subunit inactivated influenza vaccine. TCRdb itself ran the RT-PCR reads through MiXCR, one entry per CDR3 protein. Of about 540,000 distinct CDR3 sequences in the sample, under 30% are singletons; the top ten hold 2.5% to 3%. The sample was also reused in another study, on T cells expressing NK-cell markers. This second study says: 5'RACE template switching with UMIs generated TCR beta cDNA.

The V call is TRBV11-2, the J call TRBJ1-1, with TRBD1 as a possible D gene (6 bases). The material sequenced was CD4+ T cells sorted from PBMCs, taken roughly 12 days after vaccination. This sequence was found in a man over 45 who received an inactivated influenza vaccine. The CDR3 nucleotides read TGTGCCAGCAGCACCACACAGGGCCTGAACACTGAAGCTTTCTTT. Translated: CASSTTQGLNTEAFF.